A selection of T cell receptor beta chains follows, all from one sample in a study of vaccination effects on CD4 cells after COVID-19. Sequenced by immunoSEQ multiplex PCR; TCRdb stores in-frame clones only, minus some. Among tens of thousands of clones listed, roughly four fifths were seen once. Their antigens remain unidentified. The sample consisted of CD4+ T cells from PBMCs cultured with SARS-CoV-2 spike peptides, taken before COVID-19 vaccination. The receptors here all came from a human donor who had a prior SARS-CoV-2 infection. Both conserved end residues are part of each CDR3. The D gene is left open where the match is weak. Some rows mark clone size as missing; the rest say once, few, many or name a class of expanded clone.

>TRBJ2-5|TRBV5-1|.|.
TGCGCCAGCAGCTTTTCTCAGGGCCCGGAGACCCAGTACTTC
CASSFSQGPETQYF
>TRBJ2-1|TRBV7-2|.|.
TGTGCCAGCAGCTTAGTTCGAGGCGTCGAGCAGTTCTTC
CASSLVRGVEQFF
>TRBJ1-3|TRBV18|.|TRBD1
TGTGCCAGCTCACGGGGGACAGGGGAAGGCTCCTCTGGAAACACCATATATTTT
CASSRGTGEGSSGNTIYF
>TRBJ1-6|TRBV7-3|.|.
TGTGCCAGCAGCTTAAGAGGGGGAGGTTCACCCCTCCACTTT
CASSLRGGGSPLHF
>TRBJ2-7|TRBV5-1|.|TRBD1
TGCGCCAGCAGCATAGATACAAATTCTCCGGGACAGAGCTTCTACGAGCAGTACTTC
CASSIDTNSPGQSFYEQYF
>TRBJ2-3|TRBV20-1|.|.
TGCAGTGCTAGTCCCACTAGCATCGATACGCAGTATTTT
CSASPTSIDTQYF
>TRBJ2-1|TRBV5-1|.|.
TGCGCCAGCAGCCCCCAAACTAATCACAATGAGCAGTTCTTC
CASSPQTNHNEQFF
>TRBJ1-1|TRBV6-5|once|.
TGTGCCAGCAGAGGGTTTAGCGGGACTGAAGCTTTCTTT
CASRGFSGTEAFF
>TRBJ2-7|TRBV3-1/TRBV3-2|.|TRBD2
TGTGCCAGCAGCGTTGGGACTAAATACTACGAGCAGTACTTC
CASSVGTKYYEQYF
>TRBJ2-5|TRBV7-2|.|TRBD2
TGTGCCAGCAGACTAGCGGGAGGGCCGGAGACCCAGTACTTC
CASRLAGGPETQYF
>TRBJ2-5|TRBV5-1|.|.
TGCGCCAGCAGCTTGGCCATGGAGACCCAGTACTTC
CASSLAMETQYF
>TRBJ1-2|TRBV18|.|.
TGTGCCAGCTCACCAGCAGGTTCGAACTATGGCTACACCTTC
CASSPAGSNYGYTF
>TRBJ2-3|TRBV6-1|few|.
TGTGCCAGCAGTGAAGAGCCTCGGTGGGCTAGAGGAGTCGCAGATACGCAGTATTTT
CASSEEPRWARGVADTQYF
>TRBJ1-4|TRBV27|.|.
TGTGCCAGCAGTTCCATCTCAGGGGCTGAAAAACTGTTTTTT
CASSSISGAEKLFF
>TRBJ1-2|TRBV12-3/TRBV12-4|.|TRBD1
TGTGCCAGCAGTACAGGGGAACGCTATGGCTACACCTTC
CASSTGERYGYTF
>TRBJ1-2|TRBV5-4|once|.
TGTGCCAGCAGCATTGGTTTGGCCCTAACTTCCTATGGCTACACCTTC
CASSIGLALTSYGYTF
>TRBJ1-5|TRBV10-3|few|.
TGTGCCATCAGTGCCCGGGACGACAATCAGCCCCAGCATTTT
CAISARDDNQPQHF
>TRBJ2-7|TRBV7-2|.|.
TGTGCCAGCAGCACAGACCCGTCCAGCTCCTACGAGCAGTACTTC
CASSTDPSSSYEQYF